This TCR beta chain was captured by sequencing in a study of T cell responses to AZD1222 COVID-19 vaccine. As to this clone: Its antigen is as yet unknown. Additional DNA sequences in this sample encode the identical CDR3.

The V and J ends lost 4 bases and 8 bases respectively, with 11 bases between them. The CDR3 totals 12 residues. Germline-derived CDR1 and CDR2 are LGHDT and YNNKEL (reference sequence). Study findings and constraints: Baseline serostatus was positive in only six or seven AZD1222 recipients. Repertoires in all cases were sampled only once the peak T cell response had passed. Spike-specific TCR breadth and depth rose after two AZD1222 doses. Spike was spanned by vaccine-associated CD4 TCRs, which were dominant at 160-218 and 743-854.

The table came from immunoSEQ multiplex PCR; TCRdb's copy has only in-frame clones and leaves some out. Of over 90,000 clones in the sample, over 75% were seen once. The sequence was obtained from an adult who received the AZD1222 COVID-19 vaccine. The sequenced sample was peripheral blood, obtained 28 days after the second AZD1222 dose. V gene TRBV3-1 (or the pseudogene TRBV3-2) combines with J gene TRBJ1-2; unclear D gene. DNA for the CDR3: TGTGCCAGCAGCCTCCAGACCGGGGGCTACACCTTC. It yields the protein CASSLQTGGYTF.